The 21 T cell receptor beta chains below come from one sample, sequenced in a study of blood T cell repertoires in COVID-19. The table came from immunoSEQ multiplex PCR; TCRdb's copy has only in-frame clones and leaves some out. The repertoire consists of some 390,000 clones, with 89% occurring once and the leading ten covering 1.5% to 1.9%. Source material: peripheral blood. The receptors come from a woman between 35 and 50 years old with COVID-19, enrolled during active disease.

The J gene is TRBJ1-3, the V gene TRBV19; D perhaps matches TRBD1 (5 bases). The CDR3 has 16 residues. V shed 3 bases and J shed 0 bases, with 12 bases lying between them. Germline-derived CDR1 and CDR2 are LNHDA and SQIVND (reference sequence). This CDR3 reads CASSIPAGTSGNTIYF. DNA of the CDR3: TGTGCCAGTAGTATCCCCGCGGGGACCTCTGGAAACACCATATATTTT.

The chain joins TRBV28 to TRBJ1-5; D is unresolved. Per germline, CDR1 MDHEN and CDR2 SYDVKM. V gave up 2 bases and J gave up 0 bases, with 14 bases separating them. The CDR3 loop spans 17 amino acids. In DNA, the CDR3 is TGTGCCAGCAGTTTACTAAGGAAGTCGGGTAGCAATCAGCCCCAGCATTTT. Encoded protein: CASSLLRKSGSNQPQHF.

This sequence joins TRBV7-2 and TRBJ2-1; a weak D match, TRBD1 (5 bases). From germline, CDR1 is SGHTA and CDR2 FQGNSA. V was shortened by 0 bases and J by 2 bases, with 14 bases between the two germline ends. The CDR3 extends over 17 amino acids. DNA for the CDR3: TGTGCCAGCAGCTTAGCGCAGGCAGGGCCCACCTACAATGAGCAGTTCTTC. Protein sequence: CASSLAQAGPTYNEQFF.

The chain has TRBV3-1 (or the pseudogene TRBV3-2) and TRBJ1-6, with no clear D. Germline CDR1 and CDR2: LGHDT and YNNKEL (reference sequence). The CDR3 consists of 12 residues. Trimming left V 0 bases short and J 10 bases short, with 4 bases between. The CDR3 is CASSQDVSPLHF. The CDR3 region has the DNA TGTGCCAGCAGCCAAGACGTCTCACCCCTCCACTTT.

The chain uses TRBV15 and TRBJ2-5; 10 bases match TRBD1. Trimming took 2 bases from V and 5 from J; bases not matched to a gene: 8. CDR1 and CDR2 from the germline V gene are LNHNV and YYDKDF (reference sequence). The CDR3 extends over 16 amino acids. The CDR3 DNA reads TGTGCCACCAGCAGATTTAAGGACAGGGGGGATGAGACCCAGTACTTC. Amino acids: CATSRFKDRGDETQYF.

This chain uses TRBV4-2 with TRBJ2-7, with a tentative D call TRBD1 (6 bases). The V end was cut by 0 bases, the J end by 5 bases, with 17 bases between. Germline V gene data show CDR1 as LGHNA and CDR2 as YNFKEQ. The CDR3 covers 16 residues. The CDR3 bases are TGTGCCAGCAGCCAAGATCCCACAGGGCCTATCCACGAGCAGTACTTC. This sequence encodes CASSQDPTGPIHEQYF.

The V and J genes are TRBV7-9 and TRBJ1-1, with TRBD1 matching over 7 bases. In germline, CDR1 is SEHNR, CDR2 FQNEAQ (reference sequence). Unmatched junction bases numbered 3, after V lost 1 base and J lost 1 base. This CDR3 region has 15 residues. The CDR3 region is CASSLGGQQNTEAFF. The CDR3 region has the DNA TGTGCCAGCAGCTTAGGGGGACAGCAGAACACTGAAGCTTTCTTT.

This chain connects TRBV12-3 or TRBV12-4 to TRBJ1-2, with D possibly TRBD1 on 5 matching bases. Deletions cut 7 bases from V and 10 bases from J, with 19 bases between. CDR3 length: 13 amino acids. In DNA form, the CDR3 reads TGTGCCAGCACTTACCATGACAGATACGTCTACACCTTC. Amino acids: CASTYHDRYVYTF.

V gene TRBV30 combines with J gene TRBJ1-6; D not certain. The CDR3 has 14 amino acids. Germline loops: CDR1 GTSNPN, CDR2 SVGIG (reference sequence). Deletions cut 5 bases from V and 0 bases from J, with 8 bases between. This CDR3 reads CAWDPGSYNSPLHF. The DNA for the CDR3 is TGTGCCTGGGACCCCGGCTCCTATAATTCACCCCTCCACTTT.

This rearrangement joins TRBV11-2 to TRBJ1-2; 9 bases fit TRBD1. After removal of 4 bases from V and 3 bases from J, the junction contained 12 bases not matched to a gene. Germline assignment: CDR1 SGHAT and CDR2 FQNNGV. The CDR3 runs 17 residues. This CDR3 is CASSSQRRDREYYGYTF. In nucleotides, the CDR3 is TGTGCCAGCAGCTCGCAACGGCGGGACAGGGAGTACTATGGCTACACCTTC.

This chain links TRBV5-4 with TRBJ2-4; the D gene is possibly TRBD1 (6 bases). Trimming pared 4 bases from V and 0 bases from J, leaving 14 bases between. Looked up from germline, CDR1 is SGHNT and CDR2 is YYREEE (reference sequence). The CDR3 loop spans 16 amino acids. The CDR3 spells CASSDHRERAKNIQYF. CDR3 nucleotide sequence: TGTGCCAGCAGCGACCACAGGGAAAGAGCCAAAAACATTCAGTACTTC.

The DNA for the CDR3 is TGTGCCAGCAGCTGGCTAGCGCCCACAGATACGCAGTATTTT. This codes for CASSWLAPTDTQYF. The rearrangement uses TRBV7-2 and TRBJ2-3; D is perhaps TRBD2 (6 bases). CDR3 length equals 14 residues. CDR1 is SGHTA, CDR2 FQGNSA, per germline. Trimming shortened V by 4 bases and J by 2 bases, and 10 bases separated the two germline ends.

The chain recombines TRBV19 with TRBJ2-5, with D perhaps matching TRBD2 (5 bases). The germline V gene encodes CDR1 LNHDA and CDR2 SQIVND (reference sequence). This CDR3 is 15 amino acids long. The V end lost 4 bases, the J end lost 2 bases, and 14 bases lay between the germline ends. CDR3 loop: CASSTRGALQETQYF. CDR3 in DNA: TGTGCCAGTAGTACACGGGGAGCCCTACAAGAGACCCAGTACTTC.

V usage is TRBV27 and J usage is TRBJ2-7; possible D gene TRBD2, 5 bases. From germline, CDR1 is MNHEY and CDR2 SMNVEV (reference sequence). This CDR3 contains 13 residues. Trimming removed 7 bases at V and 7 bases at J, with 17 bases between. CDR3 nucleotides: TGTGCCAGCACCACCTTAAGCGGAAGGGAGCAGTACTTC. Its protein is CASTTLSGREQYF.

The chain employs TRBV7-2 and TRBJ2-1; D unresolved. CDR1 and CDR2 from the germline V gene are SGHTA and FQGNSA. The V gene lost 0 bases and the J gene lost 7 bases, with 10 bases spanning the gap. The CDR3 is 14 residues long. The CDR3 loop reads CASSLAAVRNEQFF. The CDR3 coding sequence is TGTGCCAGCAGCTTAGCCGCGGTTAGGAATGAGCAGTTCTTC.

The chain is built from TRBV7-9 and TRBJ2-5; D might be TRBD1 (5 bases). Trimming removed 5 bases at V and 1 base at J, with 11 bases between. In germline, CDR1 is SEHNR, CDR2 FQNEAQ (reference sequence). The CDR3 sequence is 14 residues long. Here the CDR3 reads CASSHRQTQETQYF. CDR3 nucleotide sequence: TGTGCCAGCAGCCATCGACAGACCCAAGAGACCCAGTACTTC.

The genes are TRBV10-1 and TRBJ1-4; possible D gene TRBD1, 5 bases. Germline CDR1 WNHNN, CDR2 SYGVQD (reference sequence). V gave up 7 bases and J gave up 8 bases, with 11 bases separating them. This CDR3 region has 12 residues. DNA for the CDR3: TGCGCCAGCATAAGGAGGGGCGAAAAACTGTTTTTT. Protein product: CASIRRGEKLFF.

This chain connects TRBV6-2 or TRBV6-3 to TRBJ1-2; D may be TRBD1 (5 bases). The CDR3 runs 14 residues. The ends were cut back, 1 base at V and 4 bases at J, with 10 bases in the middle. The V gene's germline CDR1 is MNHEY and CDR2 SVGEGT. CDR3 coding DNA: TGTGCCAGCAGTTACTTGGGGCAGGGCTATGGCTACACCTTC. The encoded protein is CASSYLGQGYGYTF.

The genes are TRBV5-4 and TRBJ2-5; no firm D call. Trimming stripped 1 base from V and 4 bases from J, with 11 bases between. Germline-derived CDR1 and CDR2 are SGHNT and YYREEE (reference sequence). The CDR3 totals 14 residues. The CDR3 bases are TGTGCCAGCAGCTTGAAGCTCTCTCCAGAGACCCAGTACTTC. Its protein product is CASSLKLSPETQYF.

J is TRBJ1-1 and V is TRBV7-2, with no clear D. The CDR3 spans 12 residues. Trimming took off 2 bases at V and 7 bases at J, with 8 bases between the two ends. From germline, CDR1 is SGHTA and CDR2 FQGNSA. In DNA form, the CDR3 reads TGTGCCAGCAGCTTATGGAGGAATGAAGCTTTCTTT. Protein sequence: CASSLWRNEAFF. The whole variable domain, filled in from reference TRBV7-2 and TRBJ1-1, reads GAGVSQSPSNKVTEKGKDVELRCDPISGHTALYWYRQSLGQGLEFLIYFQGNSAPDKSGLPSDRFSAERTGGSVSTLTIQRTQQEDSAVYLCASSLWRNEAFFGQGTRLTVV.

This clone was observed a few times. V and J are TRBV7-2 and TRBJ1-5; no firm D call. This CDR3 is 15 amino acids long. Deletions cut 5 bases from V and 6 bases from J, with 17 bases between. Germline V gives CDR1 SGHTA, CDR2 FQGNSA. In nucleotides, the CDR3 is TGTGCCAGCAGCCTAAAAAGCGGGCAGACTCAGCCCCAGCATTTT. Protein product: CASSLKSGQTQPQHF.